In this sample, the clone carrying this TCR beta chain turned up a few times. Its target is unknown. This entry belongs to a study of blood T cells in healthy people across ages. Study-wide points: Greater diversity and more naive CD4+ cells were seen in long-lived donors than in aged donors.

A sample-barcoded 5' primer and a J-beta primer mix were used in a second PCR of roughly 6 to 11 cycles. Every cDNA molecule bore a tag from a template-switch adaptor containing 12 random nucleotides. MiXCR, run by TCRdb on the 5' RACE reads, gives a single entry per CDR3 protein. The sample records about 1.6 million distinct CDR3 sequences, around 35% being singletons. Germline V lookup: CDR1 LNHNV, CDR2 YYDKDF (reference sequence). The trim removed 5 bases at V and 5 bases at J, leaving 10 bases unmatched. The length of the CDR3 is 17 residues. PBMCs were isolated at a quantity of at least 7 million per sample.

Sequenced material: blood. The chain has TRBV15 and TRBJ2-3, with TRBD2 matching over 13 bases. This receptor was taken from a woman in her thirties in good health. CDR3 coding DNA: TGTGCCACCAGCCGAAGACTAGCGGGGGGAACGATAGATACGCAGTATTTT. Its translation is CATSRRLAGGTIDTQYF. The full variable domain, its missing parts supplied by reference TRBV15 and TRBJ2-3, is DAMVIQNPRYQVTQFGKPVTLSCSQTLNHNVMYWYQQKSSQAPKLLFHYYDKDFNNEADTPDNFQSRRPNTSFCFLDIRSPGLGDTAMYLCATSRRLAGGTIDTQYFGPGTRLTVL.